Following are 10 T cell receptor beta chains from one sample sequenced in a study of regulatory T cells in long-lasting Graves disease. As to time point: newly diagnosed GD, antithyroid drugs for less than 3 months. After RNA was extracted from PBMCs, the TCR library was made from it. In building TCR beta libraries, iRepertoire HTBI primers were used together with Arm-PCR of CDR3 regions. TCRdb analysed the multiplex PCR reads with MiXCR anew, one entry per CDR3 protein. The sample records about 530,000 distinct CDR3 sequences, around 15% being singletons. The sample was also linked to a second study, of T cells in Graves' hyperthyroidism and ophthalmopathy.

The starting material was peripheral blood mononuclear cells (PBMCs), obtained at new diagnosis, from a patient treated with antithyroid drugs. All receptors derive from a woman in her forties or fifties with Graves disease.

There are many counts of this clonotype. This chain links TRBV29-1 with TRBJ2-3; 7 nucleotides line up with TRBD2. CDR1 is SQVTM and CDR2 is ANQGSEA in the germline V gene. Trimming cost V 7 bases and J 2 bases; bases outside gene matches: 9. This CDR3 comprises 14 residues. The CDR3 protein is CSGGAGVHTDTQYF. The CDR3 nucleotides read TGCAGCGGAGGGGCGGGGGTCCACACAGATACGCAGTATTTT.

This chain links TRBV24-1 with TRBJ2-2; no definite D call. This CDR3 is 15 amino acids long. The V end was cut by 0 bases, the J end by 4 bases, with 8 bases between. Per the germline V gene, CDR1 is KGHDR and CDR2 is SFDVKD. The CDR3 DNA reads TGTGCCACCAGTGATTTGGGGGTAGCCACCGGGGAGCTGTTTTTT. It encodes CATSDLGVATGELFF.

This clonotype came up many times. The chain's CDR3 is CASSLDLRQSSYNEQFF. The CDR3 region has the DNA TGTGCCAGCAGCTTAGATCTTCGACAGAGCTCCTACAATGAGCAGTTCTTC. V and J are TRBV11-2 and TRBJ2-1, with a possible D match to TRBD1 (5 bases). Germline CDR1 reads SGHAT; CDR2 reads FQNNGV. The CDR3 runs 17 residues. Between the trimmed V and J ends, which lost 0 bases and 0 bases, there was a span of 12 bases.

This clonotype has at least ten counts. The chain recombines TRBV6-1 with TRBJ2-2; D is uncertain. This CDR3 spans 13 amino acids. The germline V gene has CDR1 MNHNS and CDR2 SASEGT. V dropped 2 bases and J dropped 5 bases, with 6 bases sitting between them. The CDR3 DNA follows: TGTGCCAGCAGTGAAAGTGGGACCGGGGAGCTGTTTTTT. It translates to CASSESGTGELFF.

This chain uses TRBV19 with TRBJ1-5; a possible D gene is TRBD1 (5 bases). Germline CDR1 is LNHDA and CDR2 is SQIVND (reference sequence). V was trimmed by 8 bases and J by 4 bases, leaving 21 bases between them. The CDR3 length is 16 residues. CDR3 region: CASYSPGWGQNQPQHF. The CDR3 DNA reads as TGTGCCAGTTACTCCCCCGGGTGGGGCCAAAATCAGCCCCAGCATTTT.

This clonotype was seen ten or more times. This chain links TRBV2 with TRBJ2-5, with D tentatively TRBD1 (6 bases). Germline lookup yields CDR1 SNHLY and CDR2 FYNNEI. The CDR3 totals 13 residues. The germline V and J ends were trimmed by 6 bases and 4 bases, with 12 bases remaining between them. The CDR3 DNA follows: TGTGCCAGCAGGCCACAGGGAACAGAGACCCAGTACTTC. Translating it yields CASRPQGTETQYF.

This clonotype came up many times. J is TRBJ1-6 and V is TRBV5-6, with 7 bases identical to TRBD1. The germline V gene has CDR1 SGHDT and CDR2 YYEEEE. The CDR3 loop spans 15 amino acids. With 3 bases clipped from V and 7 bases from J, the junction kept 7 bases outside the gene matches. The CDR3 region is CASSWTGPRNSPLHF. CDR3 coding DNA: TGTGCCAGCAGCTGGACAGGACCGAGGAATTCACCCCTCCACTTT. Drawing the rest from reference TRBV5-6 and TRBJ1-6, the complete variable domain is DAGVTQSPTHLIKTRGQQVTLRCSPKSGHDTVSWYQQALGQGPQFIFQYYEEEERQRGNFPDRFSGHQFPNYSSELNVNALLLGDSALYLCASSWTGPRNSPLHFGNGTRLTVT.

This clonotype has just a few counts. The CDR3: CASSLGTSHNEKLFF. The CDR3 DNA follows: TGTGCCAGCAGCTTAGGGACATCCCACAATGAAAAACTGTTTTTT. The chain has TRBV7-2 and TRBJ1-4; tentative D call: TRBD1 (5 bases). V was trimmed by 1 base and J by 5 bases, leaving 11 bases between them. The CDR3 consists of 15 residues. Germline V gives CDR1 SGHTA, CDR2 FQGNSA.

This clonotype has a handful of counts. The chain couples TRBV9 to TRBJ1-3; D is possibly TRBD1 (5 bases). The CDR3 has 14 residues. The germline V gene encodes CDR1 SGDLS and CDR2 YYNGEE. V was trimmed by 0 bases and J by 4 bases, leaving 8 bases between them. CDR3 nucleotide sequence: TGTGCCAGCAGCGTAGAAGGGGTCGGAAACACCATATATTTT. This gives the protein CASSVEGVGNTIYF.

The V gene is TRBV12-3 or TRBV12-4, the J gene TRBJ2-7; 10 nucleotides align to TRBD2. This CDR3 is 15 amino acids long. The ends lost 7 bases at V and 0 bases at J; junction bases unmatched: 6. The CDR3 DNA reads TGTGCCAGCACCTGGACTAGCGGAAGCTCCTACGAGCAGTACTTC. It is translated as CASTWTSGSSYEQYF.